This TCR beta chain was captured by sequencing in a study of blood T cell dynamics during melanoma immunotherapy. Time point defined: week 3, after first cycle of checkpoint inhibitor. Study-wide findings and caveats: PBMC repertoires of eventual disease-control patients split at W3 into clonality or diversity gains.

A remark on this clone: Its antigen is unidentified.

Produced via immunoSEQ multiplex PCR; TCRdb's table is partial and in-frame only. The table shows several thousand clones, with roughly 90% occurring only once. The CDR3 is made up of 16 amino acids. Germline V CDR1 and CDR2: SGDLS, YYNGEE. V lost 0 bases to trimming and J lost 2 bases; unmatched junction nucleotides: 7. The chain links TRBV9 to TRBJ2-7; 8 bases map to TRBD2. The source is a human donor with melanoma. This specimen consisted of blood, obtained from a patient treated with checkpoint blockade. CDR3 sequence: CASSVAGRGDTYEQYF. CDR3 DNA: TGTGCCAGCAGCGTAGCCGGGCGGGGGGATACCTACGAGCAGTACTTC.